This TCR beta chain comes out of a study of T-cell memory formation after mild COVID-19. TCRdb re-derived calls from the 5' RACE reads in MiXCR, one entry per CDR3 protein. Altogether about 470,000 distinct CDR3 sequences are present, roughly 18% being singletons, with the ten largest covering about 12%. CDR1 is SGHAT, CDR2 FQNNGV, per germline. The V and J ends lost 0 bases and 7 bases respectively, with 11 bases between them. This CDR3 has 14 amino acids. The chain joins TRBV11-2 to TRBJ2-3; weak D call: TRBD2 (5 bases). The TCR sequence derives from an adult woman who had mild COVID-19 (a few samples of this study predate the infection). Cell type and time point are not known. The sample taken for sequencing was PBMCs or a T cell subset sorted from them (not recorded which). The CDR3: CASSLEGTRNTQYF. CDR3 DNA sequence: TGTGCCAGCAGCTTAGAGGGCACTAGGAATACGCAGTATTTT.